The 3 T cell receptor beta chains listed next were all sequenced from one sample in a study of blood T cells in healthy people across ages. With a J-beta primer mix and a sample-barcoded 5' primer, a second PCR ran 7 to 11 cycles. TCRdb re-called the 5' RACE reads through MiXCR, storing one row per CDR3 protein. The table lists around 870,000 distinct CDR3 sequences, 29% of them singletons. Sequencing used blood. The receptors derive from a woman older than 75 in good health.

Details on this clonotype: This could be a read error, since a much larger clone is one nucleotide away. CDR3 amino acids: CASSSSGSSEQFF. The CDR3 bases are TGTGCCAGCAGCAGTTCAGGGTCATCGGAGCAGTTCTTC. The V call is TRBV5-4, the J call TRBJ2-1; D perhaps matches TRBD1 (5 bases). Germline loops: CDR1 SGHNT, CDR2 YYREEE (reference sequence). This CDR3 has 13 residues. Trimming removed 4 bases from V and 10 bases from J, with 15 bases in between.

This clonotype has more than one count but fewer than ten. The rearrangement joins TRBV19 to TRBJ2-7; possibly TRBD1 or TRBD2 for D (5 bases each). The J call is uncertain, as TRBJ2-5 better fits the DNA end. This CDR3 comprises 16 residues. CDR1 and CDR2 (germline): LNHDA, SQIVND (reference sequence). For the CDR3, the DNA is TGTGCCAGTAGTCCCGGCCGGGACCGCCGTCGGGAGACCCAGTACTTC. Amino acid sequence: CASSPGRDRRRETQYF.

The gene calls are TRBV5-1 and TRBJ1-1, with D possibly TRBD1 on 5 matching bases. In germline, CDR1 is SGHRS, CDR2 YFSETQ. Trimming removed 7 bases from V and 1 base from J, with 11 bases in between. The CDR3 loop spans 13 amino acids. The CDR3 protein is CASGAGGNTEAFF. Here the CDR3 DNA reads TGCGCCAGCGGCGCCGGGGGGAACACTGAAGCTTTCTTT.